This is a list of T cell receptor beta chains from one sample in a study of T cells after yellow fever vaccination. Each CDR3 protein gets one entry after TCRdb re-called the 5' RACE reads with MiXCR. The repertoire holds approximately 350,000 distinct CDR3 sequences, with approximately 10% as singletons. The specimen comprised PBMCs, sampled on the day of the first yellow fever vaccination. The origin of the receptors is a man aged 18 to 29 who received the YFV17D yellow fever vaccine. The CDR3 runs from the conserved cysteine through the conserved F or W. A D gene is named only where the DNA matches it firmly.

j_call: TRBJ1-1
v_call: TRBV7-2
d_call: NA
cdr3_aa: CASSLEAEGDTEAFF

j_call: TRBJ2-2
v_call: TRBV24-1
d_call: NA
cdr3_aa: CATEGENTGELFF

j_call: TRBJ1-1
v_call: TRBV5-1
d_call: TRBD1
cdr3_aa: CASSLNDRGTEAFF

j_call: TRBJ1-4
v_call: TRBV6-2/TRBV6-3
d_call: NA
cdr3_aa: CASSFAFRRDTTNEKLFF

j_call: TRBJ2-1
v_call: TRBV10-3
d_call: TRBD1
cdr3_aa: CAISETNRGRNEQFF

j_call: TRBJ2-3
v_call: TRBV4-3
d_call: NA
cdr3_aa: CASSQGPGWGTDTQYF

j_call: TRBJ2-3
v_call: TRBV20-1
d_call: NA
cdr3_aa: CSATGGRTDTQYF

j_call: TRBJ2-1
v_call: TRBV12-3/TRBV12-4
d_call: NA
cdr3_aa: CASSSRPWNEQFF

j_call: TRBJ1-2
v_call: TRBV18
d_call: NA
cdr3_aa: CASSPRSGVDYGYTF

j_call: TRBJ2-7
v_call: TRBV11-2
d_call: TRBD1
cdr3_aa: CASSLAPGQGGYEQYF

j_call: TRBJ1-2
v_call: TRBV25-1
d_call: NA
cdr3_aa: CASSEAANYGYTF

j_call: TRBJ2-1
v_call: TRBV5-6
d_call: NA
cdr3_aa: CASSLQDYNEQFF

j_call: TRBJ2-6
v_call: TRBV7-9
d_call: TRBD1
cdr3_aa: CASSPTTGQAASGANVLTF

j_call: TRBJ1-1
v_call: TRBV30
d_call: NA
cdr3_aa: CALGRGFGTEAFF

j_call: TRBJ2-3
v_call: TRBV3-1
d_call: NA
cdr3_aa: CASSQGRRTDTQYF

j_call: TRBJ2-1
v_call: TRBV7-3
d_call: TRBD2
cdr3_aa: CASGPGTRVNEQFF

j_call: TRBJ2-1
v_call: TRBV25-1
d_call: NA
cdr3_aa: CASSERIYNEQFF

j_call: TRBJ2-7
v_call: TRBV12-3/TRBV12-4
d_call: TRBD2
cdr3_aa: CASSFTAGGGYEQYF

j_call: TRBJ1-6
v_call: TRBV7-9
d_call: NA
cdr3_aa: CASSLPGSQNSPLNF

j_call: TRBJ1-4
v_call: TRBV5-1
d_call: NA
cdr3_aa: CASSDRGRSVEKLFF

j_call: TRBJ2-1
v_call: TRBV6-4
d_call: TRBD2
cdr3_aa: CASSLLAWGGLNEQFF

j_call: TRBJ1-1
v_call: TRBV12-3/TRBV12-4
d_call: NA
cdr3_aa: CASTHWVESTEAFF

j_call: TRBJ2-7
v_call: TRBV6-1
d_call: TRBD1
cdr3_aa: CASRRTGTSYEQYF